This T cell receptor beta chain was sequenced during a study of OX40 agonist ivuxolimab in advanced cancers. The CDR3 extends over 13 amino acids. Trimming shortened V by 6 bases and J by 0 bases, and 9 bases separated the two germline ends. CDR1 is SGHTA and CDR2 is FQGNSA in the germline V gene. This clone has more than one count but fewer than ten. Some clones are missing from TCRdb's copy, which holds only in-frame ones; the method was immunoSEQ multiplex PCR. The top ten hold about 7.3% of the sample, which has approximately 47,000 clones, 80% to 90% seen once. The rearrangement links TRBV7-2 to TRBJ2-7; D unresolved. This clonotype originated in an adult with an advanced solid tumor such as melanoma, head and neck, liver or kidney cancer. The material sequenced was CD4+ or CD8+ T cells sorted from blood, taken in a trial of the OX40 agonist ivuxolimab. The CDR3 loop is CASRPTYSYEQYF. In DNA form, the CDR3 reads TGTGCCAGCAGGCCGACTTACTCCTACGAGCAGTACTTC.